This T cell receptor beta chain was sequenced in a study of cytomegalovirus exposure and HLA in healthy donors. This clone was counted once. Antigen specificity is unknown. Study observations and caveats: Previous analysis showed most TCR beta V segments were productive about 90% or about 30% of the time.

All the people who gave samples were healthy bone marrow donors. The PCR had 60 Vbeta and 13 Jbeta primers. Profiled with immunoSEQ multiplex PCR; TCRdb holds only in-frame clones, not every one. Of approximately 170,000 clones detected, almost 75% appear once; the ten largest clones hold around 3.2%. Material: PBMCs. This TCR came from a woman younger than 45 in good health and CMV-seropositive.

The CDR3 reads CASSGRNTGELFF. CDR3 bases: TGTGCCAGCAGTGGGCGGAACACCGGGGAGCTGTTTTTT. J is TRBJ2-2 and V is TRBV27; D is ambiguous. Germline loops: CDR1 MNHEY, CDR2 SMNVEV (reference sequence). V lost 5 bases, J lost 1 base, and 5 bases lay in between. This CDR3 region has 13 residues.